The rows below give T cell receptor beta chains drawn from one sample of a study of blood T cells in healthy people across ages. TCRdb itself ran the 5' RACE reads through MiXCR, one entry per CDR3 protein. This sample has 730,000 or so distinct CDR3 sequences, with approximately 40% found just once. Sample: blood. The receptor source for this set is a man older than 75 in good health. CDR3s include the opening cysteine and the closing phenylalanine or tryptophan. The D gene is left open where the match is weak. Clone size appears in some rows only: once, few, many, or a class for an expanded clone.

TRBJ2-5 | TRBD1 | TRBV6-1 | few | CASSVGQIGQTQYF | TGTGCCAGCAGTGTGGGACAGATTGGCCAGACCCAGTACTTC
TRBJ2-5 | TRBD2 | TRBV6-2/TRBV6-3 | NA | CASTNGLAGVTQYF | TGTGCCAGCACCAACGGACTAGCGGGGGTAACCCAGTACTTC
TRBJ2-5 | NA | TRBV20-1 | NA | CSARDRRGGETQYF | TGCAGTGCTAGAGATCGGAGAGGGGGAGAGACCCAGTACTTC
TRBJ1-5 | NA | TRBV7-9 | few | CASSFTGGGGNQPQHF | TGTGCCAGCAGCTTTACCGGAGGCGGGGGCAATCAGCCCCAGCATTTT
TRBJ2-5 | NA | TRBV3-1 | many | CASSPRGSGQETQYF | TGTGCCAGCAGCCCCCGAGGTAGCGGCCAAGAGACCCAGTACTTC
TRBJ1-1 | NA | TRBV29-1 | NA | CSVAPLLIGQGRAEAFF | TGCAGCGTTGCCCCCCTCCTTATTGGGCAGGGCCGCGCTGAAGCTTTCTTT
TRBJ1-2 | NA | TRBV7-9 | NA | CASSRTATNYGYTF | TGTGCCAGCAGCCGGACAGCTACCAACTATGGCTACACCTTC
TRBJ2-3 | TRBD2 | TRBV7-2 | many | CASSPSGTSTDTQYF | TGTGCCAGCAGCCCTAGCGGAACTAGCACAGATACGCAGTATTTT
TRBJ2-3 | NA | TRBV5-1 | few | CASSLSSPATSTDTQYF | TGCGCCAGCAGCTTGTCTTCGCCCGCAACTAGCACAGATACGCAGTATTTT
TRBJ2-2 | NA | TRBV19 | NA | CASSPPRNKRTGELFF | TGTGCCAGTAGCCCACCTCGTAATAAGCGTACCGGGGAGCTGTTTTTT
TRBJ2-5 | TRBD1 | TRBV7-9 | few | CASSVDRGLGTQYF | TGTGCCAGCAGCGTCGACAGGGGGCTGGGGACCCAGTACTTC
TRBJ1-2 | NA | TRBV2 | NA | CASSEANSYGYTF | TGTGCCAGCAGTGAAGCAAACAGCTATGGCTACACCTTC
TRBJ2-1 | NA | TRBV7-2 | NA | CASSLAGWDEQFF | TGTGCCAGCAGCTTAGCGGGGTGGGATGAGCAGTTCTTC
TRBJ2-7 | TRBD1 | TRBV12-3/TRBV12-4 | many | CASKGQASSYEQYF | TGTGCCAGCAAAGGACAGGCAAGCTCCTACGAGCAGTACTTC
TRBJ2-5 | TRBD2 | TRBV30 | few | CAWSLGGVATGTQYF | TGTGCCTGGTCCCTCGGGGGGGTTGCCACTGGGACCCAGTACTTC
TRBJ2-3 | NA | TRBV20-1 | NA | CSARGRRITDTQYF | TGCAGTGCTAGAGGGAGAAGGATAACAGATACGCAGTATTTT
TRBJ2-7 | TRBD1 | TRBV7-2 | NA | CASRTGSGLEQYF | TGTGCCAGCCGGACAGGGAGTGGACTCGAGCAGTACTTC
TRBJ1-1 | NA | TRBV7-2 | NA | CASSFASVEAFF | TGTGCCAGCAGCTTCGCTTCGGTTGAAGCTTTCTTT
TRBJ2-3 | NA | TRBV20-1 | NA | CSAREGGSTDTQYF | TGCAGTGCTAGAGAGGGCGGCAGCACAGATACGCAGTATTTT
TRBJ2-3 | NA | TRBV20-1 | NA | CSAWKEFTGTQYF | TGCAGTGCTTGGAAGGAATTCACAGGTACGCAGTATTTT
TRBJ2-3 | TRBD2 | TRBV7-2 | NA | CASSARLLAGGGSTDTQYF | TGTGCCAGCAGCGCCCGGCTTCTAGCGGGGGGCGGTAGCACAGATACGCAGTATTTT
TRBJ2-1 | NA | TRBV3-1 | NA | CASSPRTLGQFF | TGTGCCAGCAGCCCCCGGACATTGGGGCAGTTCTTC
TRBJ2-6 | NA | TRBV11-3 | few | CASSPGLHSGANVLTF | TGTGCCAGCAGCCCGGGGTTGCACTCTGGGGCCAACGTCCTGACTTTC
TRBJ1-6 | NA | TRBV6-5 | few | CASGGQTYNSPLHF | TGTGCCAGCGGAGGACAGACCTATAATTCACCCCTCCACTTT
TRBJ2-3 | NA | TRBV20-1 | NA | CSAHRGGISTDTQYF | TGCAGTGCCCACAGGGGGGGGATAAGCACAGATACGCAGTATTTT
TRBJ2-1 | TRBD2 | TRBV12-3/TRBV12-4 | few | CASTDSGTNNEQFF | TGTGCCAGCACTGATAGCGGGACCAACAATGAGCAGTTCTTC
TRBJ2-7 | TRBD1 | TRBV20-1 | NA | CSAPTGVGPYVQYF | TGCAGTGCGCCAACAGGGGTGGGCCCCTACGTGCAGTACTTC
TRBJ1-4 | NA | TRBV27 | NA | CASSKPFDRTTNEKLFF | TGTGCCAGCAGTAAACCATTCGACAGGACCACTAATGAAAAACTGTTTTTT
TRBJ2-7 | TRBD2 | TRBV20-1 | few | CSARDLTSGAYEQYF | TGCAGTGCTAGAGATTTGACTAGCGGGGCCTACGAGCAGTACTTC
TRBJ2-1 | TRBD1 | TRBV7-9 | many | CASSPRGPCEQFF | TGTGCCAGCAGCCCCAGGGGGCCCTGTGAGCAGTTCTTC
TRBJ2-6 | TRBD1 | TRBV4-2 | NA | CASSHTGARSGANVLTF | TGTGCCAGCAGCCACACAGGGGCCCGCTCTGGGGCCAACGTCCTGACTTTC
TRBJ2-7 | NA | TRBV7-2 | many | CASSLRQDYNEQYF | TGTGCCAGCAGCTTGAGGCAGGACTATAACGAGCAGTACTTC
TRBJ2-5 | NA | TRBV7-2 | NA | CASSIWGDGAAKETQYF | TGTGCCAGCAGCATATGGGGGGACGGGGCTGCTAAAGAGACCCAGTACTTC
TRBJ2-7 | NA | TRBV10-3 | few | CAISESAGVEYEQYF | TGTGCCATCAGTGAGTCGGCAGGGGTAGAGTACGAGCAGTACTTC
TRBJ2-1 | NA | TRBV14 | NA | CASSQGGRTYNEQFF | TGTGCCAGCAGCCAAGGAGGGAGAACCTACAATGAGCAGTTCTTC
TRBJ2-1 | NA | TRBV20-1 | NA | CSARDSTTRTRNEQFF | TGCAGTGCTAGAGATAGCACTACCCGAACGAGAAATGAGCAGTTCTTC
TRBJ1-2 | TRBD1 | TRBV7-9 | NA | CASSSRTGEDYGYTF | TGTGCCAGCAGCTCTAGGACAGGGGAAGACTATGGCTACACCTTC
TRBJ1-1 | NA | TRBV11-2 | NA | CAGGRDLNTEAFF | TGTGCCGGGGGGAGGGACCTGAACACTGAAGCTTTCTTT
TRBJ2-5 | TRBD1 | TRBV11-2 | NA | CASSYLRVNRGARETQYF | TGTGCCAGCAGCTACTTAAGGGTCAACAGGGGAGCGAGGGAGACCCAGTACTTC
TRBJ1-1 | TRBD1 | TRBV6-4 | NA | CASSDPGQGALDTEAFF | TGTGCCAGCAGTGACCCCGGACAGGGGGCTTTGGACACTGAAGCTTTCTTT
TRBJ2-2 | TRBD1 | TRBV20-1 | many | CSARDTGQGNTGELFF | TGCAGTGCTAGAGATACGGGACAGGGGAACACCGGGGAGCTGTTTTTT
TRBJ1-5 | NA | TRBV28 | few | CASSFRQRSNQPQHF | TGTGCCAGCAGTTTCCGACAGCGTAGCAATCAGCCCCAGCATTTT
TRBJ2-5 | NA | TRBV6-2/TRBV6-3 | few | CASSYSTPNEQYF | TGTGCCAGCAGTTACTCCACCCCTAATGAGCAGTACTTC